This T cell receptor beta chain was identified during a study of blood T cell repertoires in COVID-19. Study-wide background: Whether acute or convalescent, the COVID-19 samples came from the United States, Italy and Spain. From T cells, B-cell-depleted T cells, or PBMCs came the material, which was cDNA or gDNA.

Study processing details: Counts of nucleated cells, estimated from reference gene primer amplification, were obtained. Some clones are missing from TCRdb's copy, which holds only in-frame ones; the method was immunoSEQ multiplex PCR. The V and J calls and the clone size are those of that table, but D and trimming were determined from the DNA. The sample contains roughly 250,000 clones, about 87% of which appear only once. V trimming: 6 bases; J trimming: 2 bases; junction bases outside the gene matches: 5. CDR1 MNHEY and CDR2 SMNVEV come from the germline V gene (reference sequence). This CDR3 contains 14 residues.

The specimen was peripheral blood. This clonotype originated in a human donor in a cohort sampled during active COVID-19. The chain carries TRBV27 and TRBJ2-7; TRBD1 aligns across 9 bases. The CDR3 loop reads CASSRGTGPYEQYF. The CDR3 bases are TGTGCCAGCAGCCGCGGGACAGGGCCCTACGAGCAGTACTTC.